This paragraph covers one T cell receptor beta chain sequence. Here immunoSEQ multiplex PCR was the method, and the copy in TCRdb shows in-frame clones only, minus some. The repertoire holds tens of thousands of clones, with 70% to 90% as singletons. This specimen comes from a study of T cells after somatic rescue of genetic block. Sequenced sample: peripheral blood mononuclear cells (PBMCs). The receptor was isolated from a woman aged 18-29 years.

CDR3 amino acids: CAIGASGRRSGELFF. The CDR3 DNA is TGTGCCATCGGGGCTAGCGGGAGGCGGTCCGGGGAGCTGTTTTTT. This chain joins TRBV10-3 and TRBJ2-2, with 11 bases that match TRBD2. CDR1 ENHRY and CDR2 SYGVKD come from the germline V gene. V lost 8 bases and J lost 6; bases outside the gene matches: 8. The CDR3 is 15 amino acids.